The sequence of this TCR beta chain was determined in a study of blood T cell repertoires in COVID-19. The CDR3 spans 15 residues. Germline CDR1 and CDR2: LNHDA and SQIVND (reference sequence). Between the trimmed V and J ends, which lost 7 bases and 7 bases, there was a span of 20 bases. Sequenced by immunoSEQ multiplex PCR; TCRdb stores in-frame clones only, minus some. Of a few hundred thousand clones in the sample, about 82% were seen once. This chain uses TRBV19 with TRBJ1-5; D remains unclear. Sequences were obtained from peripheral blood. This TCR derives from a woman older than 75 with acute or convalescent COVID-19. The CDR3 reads CASTAGTPGGQPQHF. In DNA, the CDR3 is TGTGCCAGTACCGCCGGAACGCCCGGAGGGCAGCCCCAGCATTTT.